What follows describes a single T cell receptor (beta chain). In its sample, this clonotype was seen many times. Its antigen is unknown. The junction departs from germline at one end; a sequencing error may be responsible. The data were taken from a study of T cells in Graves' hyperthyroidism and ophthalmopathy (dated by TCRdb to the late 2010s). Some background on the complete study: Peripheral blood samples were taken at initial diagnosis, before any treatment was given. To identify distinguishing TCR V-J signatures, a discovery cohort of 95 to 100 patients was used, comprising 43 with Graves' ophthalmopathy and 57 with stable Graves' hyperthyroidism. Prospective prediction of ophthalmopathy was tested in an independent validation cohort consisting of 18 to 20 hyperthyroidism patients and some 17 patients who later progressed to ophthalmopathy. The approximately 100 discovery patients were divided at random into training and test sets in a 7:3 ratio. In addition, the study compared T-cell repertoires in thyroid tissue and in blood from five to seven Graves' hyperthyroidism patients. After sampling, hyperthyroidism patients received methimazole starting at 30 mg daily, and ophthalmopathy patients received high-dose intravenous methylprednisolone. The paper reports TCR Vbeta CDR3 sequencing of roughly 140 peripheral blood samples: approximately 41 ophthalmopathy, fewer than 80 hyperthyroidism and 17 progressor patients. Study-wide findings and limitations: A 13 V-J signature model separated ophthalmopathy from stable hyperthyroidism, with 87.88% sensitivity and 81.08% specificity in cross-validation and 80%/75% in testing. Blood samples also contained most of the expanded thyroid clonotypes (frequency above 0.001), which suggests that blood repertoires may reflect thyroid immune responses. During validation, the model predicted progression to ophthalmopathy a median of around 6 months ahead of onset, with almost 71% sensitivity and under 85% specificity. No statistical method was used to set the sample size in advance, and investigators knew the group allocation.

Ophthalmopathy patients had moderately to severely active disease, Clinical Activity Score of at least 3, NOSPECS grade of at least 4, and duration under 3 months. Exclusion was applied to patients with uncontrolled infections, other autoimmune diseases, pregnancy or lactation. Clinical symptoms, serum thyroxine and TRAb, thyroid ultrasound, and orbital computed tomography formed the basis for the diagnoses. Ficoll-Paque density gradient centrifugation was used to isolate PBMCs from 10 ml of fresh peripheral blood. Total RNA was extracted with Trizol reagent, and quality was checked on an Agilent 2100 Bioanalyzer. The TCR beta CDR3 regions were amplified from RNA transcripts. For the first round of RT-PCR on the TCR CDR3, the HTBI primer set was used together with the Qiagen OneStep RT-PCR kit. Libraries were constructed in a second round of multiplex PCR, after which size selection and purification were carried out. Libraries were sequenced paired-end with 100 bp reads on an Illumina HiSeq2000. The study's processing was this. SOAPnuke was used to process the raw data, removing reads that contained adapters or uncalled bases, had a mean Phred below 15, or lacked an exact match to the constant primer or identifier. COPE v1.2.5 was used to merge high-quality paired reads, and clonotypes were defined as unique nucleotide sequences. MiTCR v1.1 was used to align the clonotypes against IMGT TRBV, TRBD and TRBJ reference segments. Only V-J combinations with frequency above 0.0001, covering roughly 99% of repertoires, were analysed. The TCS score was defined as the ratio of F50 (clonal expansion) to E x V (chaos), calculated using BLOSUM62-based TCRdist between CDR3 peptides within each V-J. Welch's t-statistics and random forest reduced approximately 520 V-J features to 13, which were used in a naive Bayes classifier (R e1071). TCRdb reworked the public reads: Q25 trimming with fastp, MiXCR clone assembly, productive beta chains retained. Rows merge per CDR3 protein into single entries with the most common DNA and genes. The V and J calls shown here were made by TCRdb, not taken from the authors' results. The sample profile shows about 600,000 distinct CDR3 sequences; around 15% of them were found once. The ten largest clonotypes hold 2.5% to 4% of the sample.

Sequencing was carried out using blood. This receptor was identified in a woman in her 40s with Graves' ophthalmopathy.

The CDR3 is CASRGGPGDTGELFF. The nucleotides read TGTGCCAGCAGGGGAGGGCCAGGGGACACCGGGGAGCTGTTTTTT. The V and J segments used are TRBV5-1 and TRBJ2-2; TRBD2 is perhaps the D gene, given 7 matching bases. CDR1 and CDR2 are read off the germline V gene as SGHRS and YFSETQ. The cysteine opens and the phenylalanine closes a CDR3 of 15 amino acids. Here the CDR3 DNA is all that survives: 45 bases in frame from base 1.